This is a list of T cell receptor beta chains from one sample in a study of T-cell memory formation after mild COVID-19. TCRdb called the 5' RACE reads again in MiXCR, with one record for every CDR3 protein. This sample has 110,000 to 150,000 distinct CDR3 sequences; 11% to 15% occur once, and the top ten carry about 30%. The sample comprised PBMCs or a T cell subset sorted from them (not recorded which). The receptors shown here come from an adult woman who had mild COVID-19 (a few samples of this study predate the infection). Cell type and time point are not known. Each CDR3 is given with its conserved first and last residue. The D gene is left open where the match is weak. Size tells how often a clone was seen (once, few, many) or the class of an expanded clone, and some rows leave it out.

>TRBV27|few|TRBJ2-6|-
TGTGCCAGCAGCGCCACTCTGGGGACCAACGTCCTGACTTTC
CASSATLGTNVLTF
>TRBV9|few|TRBJ2-7|TRBD1
TGTGCCAGCAGCGTGGGGGACAGGGTCTACGAGCAGTACTTC
CASSVGDRVYEQYF
>TRBV24-1|few|TRBJ2-1|TRBD2
TGTGCCACCAGTGATTCCCGCGGGGGGGCCTACAATGAGCAGTTCTTC
CATSDSRGGAYNEQFF
>TRBV29-1|few|TRBJ2-1|-
TGCAGCGTTGCCGGGGGAGAGAATGAGCAGTTCTTC
CSVAGGENEQFF
>TRBV13|few|TRBJ2-1|-
TGTGCCAGCAGCTTAGTAGGGTATGAGCAGTTCTTC
CASSLVGYEQFF
>TRBV7-3|-|TRBJ2-3|TRBD2
TGTGCCAGCTCCCTAGCGGATACAGATACGCAGTATTTT
CASSLADTDTQYF
>TRBV12-3/TRBV12-4|few|TRBJ2-5|TRBD1
TGTGCCAGCAGTTGGGGACAGGGGTTGTCAGAGACCCAGTACTTC
CASSWGQGLSETQYF
>TRBV4-1|few|TRBJ2-6|-
TGCGCCAGCAGCCAGTTGTCTGGGGCCAACGTCCTGACTTTC
CASSQLSGANVLTF
>TRBV6-6|-|TRBJ1-1|-
TGTGCCAGCAGTTACTCGATAGGGAATCCTAACACTGAAGCTTTCTTT
CASSYSIGNPNTEAFF
>TRBV7-9|many|TRBJ2-1|TRBD2
TGTGCCAGCAGCTTAGTAGAGAGCGGGGGTGAGCAGTTCTTC
CASSLVESGGEQFF
>TRBV27|many|TRBJ1-5|-
TGTGCCAGCAGTTATTATAGCAATCAGCCCCAGCATTTT
CASSYYSNQPQHF
>TRBV7-9|-|TRBJ1-5|TRBD1
TGTGCCAGCAGCTCCGAGGGGGCGCTTCAGCCCCAGCATTTT
CASSSEGALQPQHF
>TRBV9|-|TRBJ1-1|-
TGTGCCAGCAGCGTAGAGGGCAGGGGCACTGAAGCTTTCTTT
CASSVEGRGTEAFF
>TRBV5-1|few|TRBJ2-7|-
TGCGCCAGCAGCTTGGTGGGGACGGGTAACTACGAGCAGTACTTC
CASSLVGTGNYEQYF
>TRBV6-1|-|TRBJ2-3|-
TGTGCCAGCAGTGAATGGGGTTTACTATCGGTGACAGATACGCAGTATTTT
CASSEWGLLSVTDTQYF
>TRBV9|few|TRBJ2-1|-
TGTGCCAGCAGCGCCCAGGTCGGACAAGGGAATGAGCAGTTCTTC
CASSAQVGQGNEQFF
>TRBV30|-|TRBJ1-1|-
TGTGCCTGGAGTGTACATACGGACACTGAAGCTTTCTTT
CAWSVHTDTEAFF
>TRBV7-9|-|TRBJ2-7|TRBD1
TGTGCCAGCAGCTTAACCTTGGGACAGGGGTTCAACGAGCAGTACTTC
CASSLTLGQGFNEQYF
>TRBV7-9|-|TRBJ1-3|TRBD1
TGTGCCAGCAGCACAGACAGGGTTTCGGCTGGAAACACCATATATTTT
CASSTDRVSAGNTIYF
>TRBV7-9|-|TRBJ2-3|-
TGTGCCAGCAGCTTAGCGGCTAGCGCAAGCACAGATACGCAGTATTTT
CASSLAASASTDTQYF
>TRBV4-3|-|TRBJ2-1|-
TGCGCCAGCAGCCAAGATCGGGTGGGGGACAATGAGCAGTTCTTC
CASSQDRVGDNEQFF
>TRBV30|-|TRBJ2-5|-
TGTGCCTGGAAAGGCCTGCAAGAGACCCAGTACTTC
CAWKGLQETQYF
>TRBV30|-|TRBJ1-6|-
TGTGCCTGGACCGCGGAACTGTCACCCCTCCACTTT
CAWTAELSPLHF
>TRBV11-3|few|TRBJ2-1|-
TGTGCCAGCAGCCCCTTTTTAGCAACCTACAATGAGCAGTTCTTC
CASSPFLATYNEQFF
>TRBV24-1|-|TRBJ2-1|-
TGTGCCACCAGTGAGGGTTATGTATCTGAGCAGTTCTTC
CATSEGYVSEQFF
>TRBV13|few|TRBJ1-5|-
TGTGCCAGCAGCTTAGGGGGCGCAAAACAGCCCCAGCATTTT
CASSLGGAKQPQHF
>TRBV10-3|-|TRBJ2-5|TRBD1
TGTGCCATCAGCTCAGGGGGCAAAGAGACCCAGTACTTC
CAISSGGKETQYF